These 5 T cell receptor beta chains originate from one sample sequenced in a study of identical twins. Each CDR3 protein gets one entry after TCRdb re-called the 5' RACE reads with MiXCR. The sample has some 300,000 distinct CDR3 sequences; over 9% are singletons. The sample also formed part of further work on yellow fever vaccine responses in identical twins.

Sequencing used CD8+ T cells sorted from blood. The source of these receptors is a woman aged 18-29 years in good health.

CDR3 sequence reads: CASSPSLGSETQYF. The CDR3 region has the DNA TGTGCCAGCAGCCCTTCACTAGGGTCAGAGACCCAGTACTTC. This chain joins TRBV6-1 and TRBJ2-5; TRBD2 is a possible D gene (5 bases). V was clipped by 6 bases and J by 4 bases, with 15 bases between them. Germline V gives CDR1 MNHNS, CDR2 SASEGT. This CDR3 has 14 residues.

This clonotype was observed many times. The rearrangement uses TRBV12-3 or TRBV12-4 and TRBJ1-1; D gene uncertain. Trimming left V 7 bases short and J 0 bases short, with 9 bases between. This CDR3 is 13 amino acids long. CDR3 amino acids: CASTLGVNTEAFF. DNA for the CDR3: TGTGCCAGCACCCTAGGAGTGAACACTGAAGCTTTCTTT.

This clonotype was counted at least ten times. This chain links TRBV15 with TRBJ2-1; 7 nucleotides line up with TRBD2. The CDR3 runs to 18 residues. With 0 bases clipped from V and 0 bases from J, the junction kept 8 bases outside the gene matches. Per the germline V gene, CDR1 is LNHNV and CDR2 is YYDKDF (reference sequence). CDR3: CATSRDIVGGTSYNEQFF. CDR3 DNA: TGTGCCACCAGCAGAGATATCGTCGGGGGGACCTCCTACAATGAGCAGTTCTTC.

V and J are TRBV15 and TRBJ2-1, with TRBD2 matching 13 bases. Trimming at V came to 4 bases and at J to 7 bases, leaving 7 bases not matched to a gene. Germline V gene data show CDR1 as LNHNV and CDR2 as YYDKDF (reference sequence). The CDR3 sequence is 16 residues long. In nucleotides, the CDR3 is TGTGCCACCAGCATCTTTCGGACTAGCGGGGGAAATGAGCAGTTCTTC. It is translated as CATSIFRTSGGNEQFF.

The chain is built from TRBV29-1 and TRBJ2-1; no firm D call. The CDR3 sequence is 11 residues long. V lost 4 bases to trimming and J lost 5 bases, with 6 bases between them. Germline values: CDR1 SQVTM, CDR2 ANQGSEA. This CDR3 reads CSVGGDNEQFF. CDR3 bases: TGCAGCGTTGGAGGCGACAATGAGCAGTTCTTC.